This is a list of T cell receptor beta chains from one sample in a study of cytomegalovirus exposure and HLA in healthy donors. Libraries were prepared by immunoSEQ multiplex PCR; TCRdb keeps only in-frame clonotypes and omits some of them. Of about 98,000 clones listed, 87% are singletons. The sequenced sample consisted of PBMCs. These receptors were taken from a young woman in good health and CMV-seronegative. Both conserved end residues are part of each CDR3. Fields, in order: J gene, V gene, CDR3 protein.

J gene: TRBJ2-5; V gene: TRBV5-1; CDR3 protein: CASRQTGTGAGTQYF
J gene: TRBJ2-7; V gene: TRBV7-9; CDR3 protein: CASSLVPGAHEQYF
J gene: TRBJ2-7; V gene: TRBV11-1; CDR3 protein: CASSNRGLGEQYF
J gene: TRBJ1-3; V gene: TRBV4-1; CDR3 protein: CASSLRGEGNGGIRHF
J gene: TRBJ1-2; V gene: TRBV25-1; CDR3 protein: CASKRQGANYGYTF
J gene: TRBJ2-1; V gene: TRBV7-2; CDR3 protein: CASSNSGRQFF
J gene: TRBJ1-2; V gene: TRBV4-3; CDR3 protein: CASSQEVKTGGYTF
J gene: TRBJ2-3; V gene: TRBV5-1; CDR3 protein: CASSLGRGPRTDTQYF
J gene: TRBJ2-7; V gene: TRBV18; CDR3 protein: CAVGTGAYEQYF
J gene: TRBJ2-1; V gene: TRBV19; CDR3 protein: CASSDQSGGAPYNEQFF
J gene: TRBJ1-4; V gene: TRBV2; CDR3 protein: CASSVQGAGEKLFF
J gene: TRBJ2-5; V gene: TRBV5-8; CDR3 protein: CASSAPGQGKETQYF
J gene: TRBJ2-5; V gene: TRBV5-4; CDR3 protein: CASSLRTGLSRETQYF
J gene: TRBJ1-1; V gene: TRBV6-1; CDR3 protein: CASSEARGNTEAFF
J gene: TRBJ1-5; V gene: TRBV5-4; CDR3 protein: CASSLQGVPQPQHF
J gene: TRBJ2-1; V gene: TRBV7-9; CDR3 protein: CASSQGAFNEQFF
J gene: TRBJ2-1; V gene: TRBV7-3; CDR3 protein: CASSLYPGGSSNEQFF
J gene: TRBJ2-7; V gene: TRBV7-9; CDR3 protein: CASSPETYEQYF
J gene: TRBJ1-1; V gene: TRBV5-4; CDR3 protein: CASSLGTVMNTEAFF
J gene: TRBJ1-3; V gene: TRBV7-9; CDR3 protein: CASSYRTGGRKGTIYF
J gene: TRBJ1-3; V gene: TRBV11-2; CDR3 protein: CASSLLWGQDGNTIYF
J gene: TRBJ2-1; V gene: TRBV27; CDR3 protein: CASSLSTGSIIREQFF
J gene: TRBJ1-2; V gene: TRBV29-1; CDR3 protein: CSARSRANYGYTF